This TCR beta chain was retrieved from a study of shared clonotypes between healthy human individuals. The wider study: The donor pool was made up of a couple of women and a few men aged 18 to 49.

Points from the study as a whole: Clonotype sharing among donors was expected to depend on sequencing depth.

Trimming removed 0 bases from V and 8 bases from J; junction bases left unmatched: 12. The CDR3 covers 19 residues. Germline values: CDR1 SGHDN, CDR2 FVKESK. Healthy and HIV-negative, the adult donors had no recent acute infections or vaccinations. The assay was immunoSEQ multiplex PCR, and TCRdb's table has in-frame clones only and misses some. Of 950,000 to 1,100,000 clones in the sample, approximately 68% were seen once. This clone was picked up a small number of times. Its antigen remains unidentified. This TCR came from a young man in good health. Sequenced: memory CD4+ T cells sorted from blood. The sample's subset: CD45RA-negative fraction. The V call is TRBV14, the J call TRBJ2-1, with 14 bases fitting TRBD2. CDR3 nucleotides: TGTGCCAGCAGCCAAGACTGGGCGGGGACTAGCGGGAGAGGCGATGAGCAGTTCTTC. Its protein is CASSQDWAGTSGRGDEQFF.